The rows below give T cell receptor beta chains drawn from one sample of a study of blood T cells in healthy people across ages. MiXCR was run by TCRdb on the 5' RACE reads, yielding one entry per CDR3 protein. In the table there are about 830,000 distinct CDR3 sequences, 58% of which are singletons. The sample consisted of blood. The receptors derive from a man aged 25 to 40 in good health. CDR3s include the opening cysteine and the closing phenylalanine or tryptophan. D genes are given only for firm matches. Clone size is shown for a subset of rows, as once, few, many or a class of expanded clone.

clone_size	d_call	v_call	j_call	cdr3_length	cdr3_aa	cdr3_nt
NA	NA	TRBV18	TRBJ1-1	13	CASSPDEGTEAFF	TGTGCCAGCTCACCAGATGAAGGTACTGAAGCTTTCTTT
NA	TRBD2	TRBV2	TRBJ2-3	18	CAGSDSRSLAGNTDTQYF	TGTGCCGGCAGTGATTCGAGGTCCCTAGCGGGTAACACAGATACGCAGTATTTT
NA	NA	TRBV18	TRBJ2-2	15	CASSLMKKNTGELFF	TGTGCCAGCTCACTAATGAAAAAGAACACCGGGGAGCTGTTTTTT
NA	NA	TRBV24-1	TRBJ2-1	14	CATSDPGSLGEQFF	TGTGCCACCAGTGATCCGGGGAGCCTAGGTGAGCAGTTCTTC
few	TRBD1	TRBV28	TRBJ1-6	15	CASYRQGFSNSPLHF	TGTGCCAGCTACAGACAGGGGTTTTCGAATTCACCCCTCCACTTT
NA	NA	TRBV6-6	TRBJ1-4	14	CACKRRGTNEKLFF	TGTGCCTGCAAACGGAGGGGTACTAATGAAAAACTGTTTTTT
NA	TRBD1	TRBV7-2	TRBJ2-7	15	CASRDRDRAGLEQYF	TGTGCCAGCAGGGACCGGGACAGGGCAGGCTTAGAGCAGTACTTC
many	TRBD1	TRBV7-9	TRBJ2-7	15	CASSLTPGQGAEQYF	TGTGCCAGCAGCTTAACACCGGGACAGGGGGCTGAGCAGTACTTC
NA	NA	TRBV29-1	TRBJ2-3	13	CSANQGGTDTQYF	TGCAGCGCAAACCAGGGGGGGACAGATACGCAGTATTTT
few	NA	TRBV4-2	TRBJ2-3	16	CASSQDKGRLADTQYF	TGTGCCAGCAGCCAAGATAAAGGGCGCCTGGCCGATACGCAGTATTTT
NA	TRBD2	TRBV6-2/TRBV6-3	TRBJ2-7	14	CASSYTAGAKEQYF	TGTGCCAGCAGTTACACCGCGGGAGCTAAGGAGCAGTACTTC
few	TRBD2	TRBV6-1	TRBJ2-3	15	CASTPQAGSADTQYF	TGTGCCAGCACCCCTCAAGCGGGGAGCGCAGATACGCAGTATTTT
NA	NA	TRBV30	TRBJ2-1	15	CAWKKDPGRNNEQFF	TGTGCCTGGAAAAAAGACCCAGGGAGAAACAATGAGCAGTTCTTC
NA	TRBD2	TRBV29-1	TRBJ2-3	17	CSVGSGLAGGTTDTQYF	TGCAGCGTTGGTTCAGGGTTAGCGGGGGGTACCACAGATACGCAGTATTTT
NA	TRBD1	TRBV10-3	TRBJ2-7	15	CAISERQGHPYEQYF	TGTGCCATCAGTGAGCGACAGGGGCATCCCTACGAGCAGTACTTC
NA	NA	TRBV29-1	TRBJ2-7	13	CSGWEGHSYEQYF	TGCAGCGGGTGGGAAGGACATTCCTACGAGCAGTACTTC
few	NA	TRBV10-3	TRBJ1-1	14	CAITPEGKVAEAFF	TGTGCCATCACCCCCGAGGGAAAGGTCGCTGAAGCTTTCTTT
NA	TRBD2	TRBV5-1	TRBJ2-5	16	CASGSGLAGGQETQYF	TGCGCCAGCGGCTCGGGACTAGCGGGGGGTCAAGAGACCCAGTACTTC
NA	NA	TRBV20-1	TRBJ2-2	12	CSASALPGELFF	TGCAGTGCTAGTGCGCTCCCCGGGGAGCTGTTTTTT
many	TRBD2	TRBV4-1	TRBJ2-1	16	CASSQPTSGGYNEQFF	TGCGCCAGCAGCCAACCGACTAGCGGGGGTTACAATGAGCAGTTCTTC
few	NA	TRBV20-1	TRBJ2-3	15	CSARDVLAITDTQYF	TGCAGTGCTAGAGACGTACTAGCCATCACAGATACGCAGTATTTT
NA	NA	TRBV20-1	TRBJ2-3	15	CSALPDGAPSNTQYF	TGCAGTGCTCTCCCTGACGGGGCGCCCTCGAATACGCAGTATTTT
NA	TRBD2	TRBV7-2	TRBJ2-7	15	CASSPVAGGSNEQYF	TGTGCCAGCAGCCCGGTAGCGGGGGGGTCCAACGAGCAGTACTTC
NA	TRBD2	TRBV7-9	TRBJ2-5	17	CASSLGVGGTKPREQYF	TGTGCCAGCAGCTTAGGAGTAGGCGGGACTAAACCTCGTGAGCAGTACTTC
NA	TRBD1	TRBV7-2	TRBJ2-7	13	CASKRDRGYEQYF	TGTGCCAGCAAAAGGGACAGGGGCTACGAGCAGTACTTC
NA	TRBD1	TRBV4-2	TRBJ2-3	16	CASSQEDRGYTDTQYF	TGTGCCAGCAGCCAAGAGGACAGGGGTTACACAGATACGCAGTATTTT
NA	TRBD1	TRBV27	TRBJ2-5	14	CASSFPGGEETQYF	TGTGCCAGCAGTTTCCCAGGGGGAGAAGAGACCCAGTACTTC
few	NA	TRBV5-1	TRBJ2-1	11	CASAAYNEQFF	TGCGCCAGCGCAGCCTACAATGAGCAGTTCTTC
NA	NA	TRBV29-1	TRBJ2-1	12	CSVETRYYEQFF	TGCAGCGTCGAAACTAGATACTATGAGCAGTTCTTC
few	NA	TRBV7-2	TRBJ2-6	15	CASSPTFSGANVLTF	TGTGCCAGCAGCCCAACATTCTCTGGGGCCAACGTCCTGACTTTC
NA	TRBD1	TRBV5-1	TRBJ2-7	15	CASSPIGQGRYEQYF	TGCGCCAGCAGCCCCATCGGACAGGGGCGCTACGAGCAGTACTTC
NA	TRBD2	TRBV29-1	TRBJ2-7	12	CSVEITGGEQYF	TGCAGCGTTGAAATCACGGGGGGCGAGCAGTACTTC
once	TRBD1	TRBV12-3/TRBV12-4	TRBJ1-2	16	CASSLVLTGGYYGYTF	TGTGCCAGCAGTTTAGTCCTGACAGGGGGCTACTATGGCTACACCTTC
NA	NA	TRBV5-6	TRBJ1-5	18	CASSLSRWGRGSNQPQHF	TGTGCCAGCAGCTTGAGTCGGTGGGGGAGGGGAAGCAATCAGCCCCAGCATTTT
few	TRBD2	TRBV29-1	TRBJ2-5	13	CSVLAGLEETQYF	TGCAGCGTCTTAGCGGGATTAGAGGAGACCCAGTACTTC
NA	TRBD2	TRBV20-1	TRBJ2-7	14	CSASTSGRGNEQYF	TGCAGTGCTTCGACTAGCGGGAGGGGGAATGAGCAGTACTTC
NA	NA	TRBV7-2	TRBJ2-7	14	CASSLAVSPNEQYF	TGTGCCAGCAGCTTAGCGGTTAGCCCCAACGAGCAGTACTTC
few	NA	TRBV4-2	TRBJ2-3	14	CASSQGSGADTQYF	TGTGCCAGCAGCCAAGGAAGTGGAGCAGATACGCAGTATTTT
NA	NA	TRBV10-3	TRBJ2-6	14	CAISAEAGANVLTF	TGTGCCATCAGTGCGGAAGCTGGGGCCAACGTCCTGACTTTC
NA	NA	TRBV9	TRBJ1-5	14	CASSVGDGNQPQHF	TGTGCCAGCAGCGTAGGGGATGGAAATCAGCCCCAGCATTTT
few	NA	TRBV5-4	TRBJ2-5	15	CASSLGPGPQETQYF	TGTGCCAGCAGCTTGGGGCCGGGACCCCAAGAGACCCAGTACTTC
few	TRBD2	TRBV27	TRBJ2-1	15	CASSLSRGIGNEQFF	TGTGCCAGCAGTTTGTCGCGGGGGATTGGGAATGAGCAGTTCTTC
NA	NA	TRBV7-9	TRBJ2-7	17	CASSLGVKQGSNNEQYF	TGTGCCAGCAGCTTAGGGGTGAAGCAGGGGTCGAATAACGAGCAGTACTTC
NA	NA	TRBV7-9	TRBJ2-1	16	CASSWRLAMGLGEQFF	TGTGCCAGCAGCTGGAGGCTGGCCATGGGCTTGGGAGAGCAGTTCTTC
NA	NA	TRBV5-1	TRBJ2-7	14	CASSLWSPRDEQYF	TGCGCCAGCAGCCTCTGGTCGCCAAGGGACGAGCAGTACTTC
NA	NA	TRBV20-1	TRBJ1-4	15	CSASGFLATNEKLFF	TGCAGTGCTAGCGGGTTTTTGGCAACTAATGAAAAACTGTTTTTT
NA	NA	TRBV6-2/TRBV6-3	TRBJ1-2	13	CASADTGHRDYTF	TGTGCCAGCGCCGACACCGGTCACAGGGACTACACCTTC
NA	NA	TRBV4-2	TRBJ1-2	16	CASSQEWDKTNYGYTF	TGTGCCAGCAGCCAAGAATGGGACAAAACTAACTATGGCTACACCTTC
few	NA	TRBV20-1	TRBJ2-4	16	CSASSSGTLAKNIQYF	TGCAGTGCTAGCTCGTCAGGGACCCTAGCCAAAAACATTCAGTACTTC
NA	NA	TRBV5-4	TRBJ1-1	14	CASSVDGIHTEAFF	TGTGCCAGCAGCGTAGACGGTATTCACACTGAAGCTTTCTTT
NA	NA	TRBV18	TRBJ2-1	13	CASSPTLGVEQFF	TGTGCCAGCTCACCAACATTAGGCGTCGAGCAGTTCTTC